This T cell receptor beta chain derives from a study of T cells expressing NK-cell markers. As for the study in general: The study drew TCR beta repertoires from sorted CD3+CD56+NKG2C+, CD3+CD56+NKG2C- and CD3+CD56-NKG2C+ T cells. Among eight sequenced donors, seven carried HCMV seropositivity while one was seronegative. Study-level results: A range of about 1.0-7.5% of CD8+ T cells consisted of dominant NKG2C+ clonotypes in a handful of donors.

CDR3 length: 14 residues. Per the germline V gene, CDR1 is GTSNPN and CDR2 is SVGIG (reference sequence). A note on this clonotype: What it binds is unknown.

The authors generated TCR beta cDNA through 5'RACE template switching with UMIs. Using the 5' RACE reads, TCRdb records one entry per CDR3 protein without DNA. Recorded for this sample: about 370,000 distinct CDR3 sequences. The chain recombines TRBV30 with TRBJ2-7; the TRBD1 assignment by TCRdb is unverifiable without DNA. Sequencing input: blood T cells: a sorted CD56 or NKG2C T cell subset, CD4+ or CD8+ T cells, or bulk PBMC T cells (not recorded which). This receptor was taken from a woman aged 50 to 60 in good health. CDR3 sequence reads: CAWNRGLGLYEQYF. Full variable domain (outside the CDR3, taken from reference TRBV30 and TRBJ2-7): SQTIHQWPATLVQPVGSPLSLECTVEGTSNPNLYWYRQAAGRGLQLLFYSVGIGQISSEVPQNLSASRPQDRQFILSSKKLLLSDSGFYLCAWNRGLGLYEQYFGPGTRLTVT.